A single sample gave rise to the 5 T cell receptor beta chains below, sequenced in a study of T cells after yellow fever vaccination. TCRdb reprocessed the 5' RACE reads via MiXCR and lists one record per CDR3 protein. Of 400,000 to 650,000 distinct CDR3 sequences in the sample, just over 20% are singletons; the top ten hold 16%. Here the sequenced sample was PBMCs, taken 20 to 25 days after the first yellow fever vaccination. These receptors originate from a man between 18 and 35 years old who received the YFV17D yellow fever vaccine.

The gene calls are TRBV10-3 and TRBJ1-1, with D uncertain. Per the germline V gene, CDR1 is ENHRY and CDR2 is SYGVKD. V lost 6 bases, J lost 5 bases, and 16 bases lay in between. This CDR3 has 14 residues. The CDR3 spells CAIRGFDPGTEAFF. CDR3 nucleotides: TGTGCCATCAGAGGGTTTGATCCGGGAACTGAAGCTTTCTTT.

The chain employs TRBV7-9 and TRBJ2-7, with D unclear. With 0 bases removed from V and 7 bases from J, the gap between germline ends came to 13 bases. Germline V gives CDR1 SEHNR, CDR2 FQNEAQ (reference sequence). This CDR3 is 14 amino acids long. The CDR3 spells CASSLAAESREQYV. CDR3 sequence (DNA): TGTGCCAGCAGCTTAGCGGCAGAGTCAAGGGAGCAGTACGTC.

The chain couples TRBV19 to TRBJ2-1; 12 bases fit TRBD2. Losses at the gene ends were 3 bases for V and 6 bases for J; bases not matched to a gene: 6. This CDR3 comprises 16 residues. Germline CDR1 and CDR2: LNHDA and SQIVND (reference sequence). Written as DNA, the CDR3 is TGTGCCAGTAGTATCTCGAGGACTAGCGGGACCAATGAGCAGTTCTTC. It encodes CASSISRTSGTNEQFF.

J is TRBJ2-3 and V is TRBV27; 8 bases match TRBD1. Germline lookup yields CDR1 MNHEY and CDR2 SMNVEV (reference sequence). After removal of 5 bases from V and 1 base from J, the junction contained 11 bases not matched to a gene. The CDR3 is 17 amino acids. As DNA, the CDR3 is TGTGCCAGCAGTCCTGGACAGGGCCCTGGGGGCACAGATACGCAGTATTTT. It encodes CASSPGQGPGGTDTQYF.

This clonotype was seen a few times. This sequence joins TRBV2 and TRBJ2-1; 9 nucleotides agree with TRBD1. The junction had 8 bases not matched to a gene; V was cut back by 6 bases and J by 5 bases. The CDR3 contains 15 residues. Germline V gene lookup returns CDR1 SNHLY and CDR2 FYNNEI. CDR3 coding DNA: TGTGCCAGCAGGAGGGACAGGGTTAGCCACAATGAGCAGTTCTTC. It is translated as CASRRDRVSHNEQFF.